This T cell receptor (beta chain) came from a study of T cell changes during pregnancy in multiple sclerosis. Clones were sequenced by immunoSEQ multiplex PCR, and TCRdb holds only the in-frame ones, with some missing. Of roughly 90,000 clones detected, 90% to 95% appear once; the ten largest clones hold roughly 4%. Trimming removed 0 bases from V and 3 bases from J, with 18 bases in between. The V gene's germline CDR1 is SGDLS and CDR2 YYNGEE. The CDR3 has 17 residues. The sequence was collected from a female donor with multiple sclerosis, enrolled in a pregnancy study. The V gene is TRBV9, the J gene TRBJ2-5; maybe TRBD1 (6 bases). The sequencing used peripheral blood, collected in the first trimester of pregnancy. CDR3 region: CASSVDFLGNREETQYF. Written as DNA, the CDR3 is TGTGCCAGCAGCGTAGATTTCCTGGGGAACAGGGAAGAGACCCAGTACTTC.